Presented here are 15 T cell receptor beta chains from one specimen sequenced in a study of shared clonotypes between healthy human individuals. Only in-frame clones appear in the TCRdb table, and some are missing; sequencing was by immunoSEQ multiplex PCR. The repertoire consists of 300,000 to 350,000 clones, with roughly 80% occurring once and the leading ten covering roughly a tenth. The specimen was memory CD4+ T cells sorted from blood. Sample subset: CD45RA-negative fraction. These receptors came from a man aged 25 to 40 in good health.

This clone was found a few times. The V call is TRBV5-6, the J call TRBJ2-1; D unresolved. Germline-derived CDR1 and CDR2 are SGHDT and YYEEEE. V lost 6 bases and J 7 bases, leaving 20 bases between the germline ends. The CDR3 is 15 amino acids. The CDR3 loop reads CASMGMGLPENEQFF. CDR3 nucleotide sequence: TGTGCCAGCATGGGGATGGGCTTACCAGAGAATGAGCAGTTCTTC.

In DNA, the CDR3 is TGTGCCAGCAGCCATTATTCGGGGGAGCTGTTTTTT. Protein sequence: CASSHYSGELFF. The genes are TRBV6-5 and TRBJ2-2; D is undetermined. From germline, CDR1 is MNHEY and CDR2 SVGAGI. The CDR3 sequence is 12 residues long. With 6 bases removed from V and 8 bases from J, the gap between germline ends came to 10 bases.

J is TRBJ1-1 and V is TRBV7-2, with D possibly matching TRBD1 (5 bases). This CDR3 spans 15 amino acids. V gave up 0 bases and J gave up 5 bases, with 13 bases separating them. Germline-derived CDR1 and CDR2 are SGHTA and FQGNSA. CDR3 coding DNA: TGTGCCAGCAGCTTAGCTGGCAGGGTTGGAACTGAAGCTTTCTTT. Its protein is CASSLAGRVGTEAFF.

A few counts support this clone. The chain couples TRBV28 to TRBJ1-2; tentative D call: TRBD1 (5 bases). This CDR3 contains 11 residues. With 6 bases removed from V and 8 bases from J, the gap between germline ends came to 10 bases. In germline, CDR1 is MDHEN, CDR2 SYDVKM. DNA for the CDR3: TGTGCCAGCAGCCGGGACTTGGGCTACACCTTC. Translating it yields CASSRDLGYTF.

The chain has TRBV5-6 and TRBJ1-3; D perhaps matches TRBD1 (5 bases). The germline V gene encodes CDR1 SGHDT and CDR2 YYEEEE. Trimming cost V 4 bases and J 2 bases, with 13 bases left between them. This CDR3 has 15 residues. CDR3 in amino acids: CASSRGPRAGNTIYF. The CDR3 DNA follows: TGTGCCAGCAGCCGGGGACCGAGGGCTGGAAACACCATATATTTT.

The rearrangement joins TRBV5-1 to TRBJ2-1; 10 bases line up with TRBD1. This CDR3 region has 16 residues. Trimming removed 1 base from V and 8 bases from J; junction bases left unmatched: 9. Germline CDR1 SGHRS, CDR2 YFSETQ. This chain's CDR3 is CASSLRPGQGSYEQFF. Written as DNA, the CDR3 is TGCGCCAGCAGCTTGCGGCCGGGACAGGGGTCTTATGAGCAGTTCTTC.

The gene calls are TRBV5-6 and TRBJ2-1; D could derive from TRBD1 or TRBD2 (5 bases each). CDR1 SGHDT and CDR2 YYEEEE come from the germline V gene. The CDR3 length is 16 residues. V was pared by 4 bases and J by 3 bases, with 17 bases between. CDR3 bases: TGTGCCAGCAGCCGGGACCCTAGTCTGAGCTACAATGAGCAGTTCTTC. It codes for CASSRDPSLSYNEQFF.

V is TRBV28 and J is TRBJ2-7; D ambiguous. The germline V gene has CDR1 MDHEN and CDR2 SYDVKM. The CDR3 sequence is 14 residues long. V was pared by 2 bases and J by 0 bases, with 8 bases between. CDR3 sequence: CASSLTSYSYEQYF. For the CDR3, the DNA is TGTGCCAGCAGTTTAACGTCCTACTCCTACGAGCAGTACTTC.

The chain employs TRBV15 and TRBJ2-5, with D hard to call. V was shortened by 8 bases and J by 5 bases, with 18 bases between the two germline ends. Germline V gene sequence: CDR1 LNHNV, CDR2 YYDKDF (reference sequence). The CDR3 length is 14 residues. The CDR3 loop is CATAPRRTQETQYF. The CDR3, as DNA: TGTGCCACCGCCCCCCGTAGAACGCAGGAGACCCAGTACTTC.

J is TRBJ1-1 and V is TRBV10-3; a weak D match, TRBD1 (5 bases). The CDR3 length is 11 residues. CDR1 is ENHRY and CDR2 is SYGVKD in the germline V gene. Trimming took off 8 bases at V and 11 bases at J, with 15 bases between the two ends. The DNA for the CDR3 is TGTGCCATCGTCGGGGAGGGGATTGCTTTCTTT. It specifies CAIVGEGIAFF.

The chain recombines TRBV5-1 with TRBJ1-6; 7 bases match TRBD1. The germline V gene has CDR1 SGHRS and CDR2 YFSETQ. The CDR3 sequence is 15 residues long. The J segment lost 8 bases and the V segment lost 5 bases, leaving 10 bases of the junction unmatched. In DNA form, the CDR3 reads TGCGCCAGCAGTTTTGGACAGGTCGGGGATTCACCCCTCCACTTT. Amino acids: CASSFGQVGDSPLHF.

V is TRBV4-1 and J is TRBJ2-7, with D unclear. This CDR3 is 16 amino acids long. V shed 0 bases and J shed 4 bases, with 16 bases lying between them. Per the germline V gene, CDR1 is MGHRA and CDR2 is YSYEKL. CDR3 loop: CASSQEWLKAPYEQYF. The CDR3 DNA sequence: TGCGCCAGCAGCCAAGAATGGCTAAAGGCTCCTTACGAGCAGTACTTC.

This clone was counted only a few times. The chain couples TRBV19 to TRBJ1-5, with 7 nucleotides matching TRBD1. Germline trimming cut 4 bases from V and 3 bases from J; bases unmatched to any gene: 6. Germline CDR1 is LNHDA and CDR2 is SQIVND (reference sequence). This CDR3 is 15 amino acids long. The chain's CDR3 is CASSSGGTANQPQHF. The CDR3 nucleotides read TGTGCCAGTAGTAGTGGTGGGACAGCCAATCAGCCCCAGCATTTT.

This chain uses TRBV7-7 with TRBJ2-7, with D possibly TRBD1 on 6 matching bases. The germline gives CDR1 SSHAT, CDR2 FNYEAQ (reference sequence). The CDR3 contains 14 residues. V gave up 1 base and J gave up 3 bases, with 10 bases separating them. The CDR3 region is CASSLGGQSYEQYF. The CDR3 nucleotides are TGTGCCAGCAGCTTAGGAGGACAGAGCTACGAGCAGTACTTC.

The chain links TRBV5-1 to TRBJ1-2; 8 bases match TRBD1. Trimming cost V 4 bases and J 0 bases; bases outside gene matches: 5. CDR1 and CDR2 from the germline V gene are SGHRS and YFSETQ. The CDR3 is made up of 15 amino acids. DNA of the CDR3: TGCGCCAGCAGCGTTGACAGGGGAGCTAACTATGGCTACACCTTC. Protein: CASSVDRGANYGYTF.